The 21 T cell receptor beta chains below were found in one sample sequenced in a study of blood T cells in healthy people across ages. Alongside a J-beta primer mix, a sample-barcoded 5' primer served in a second PCR lasting roughly 7 to 12 cycles. In TCRdb, the 5' RACE reads were re-called with MiXCR into one record per CDR3 protein. The table has fewer than 1,200,000 distinct CDR3 sequences, less than 25% seen once. Another study also made use of these data, one on T cells of mothers and their children.

Material for sequencing was blood. The receptors shown here come from a girl aged 2 to 10 in good health.

The V and J genes are TRBV4-1 and TRBJ2-7, with D maybe TRBD2 (6 bases). CDR3 size: 16 residues. V was shortened by 0 bases and J by 0 bases, with 12 bases between the two germline ends. From germline, CDR1 is MGHRA and CDR2 YSYEKL. This CDR3 is CASSQEGTGSSYEQYF. The CDR3, as DNA: TGCGCCAGCAGCCAAGAAGGGACTGGGAGCTCCTACGAGCAGTACTTC.

This chain connects TRBV29-1 to TRBJ2-5; 10 bases map to TRBD1. Unmatched junction bases numbered 6, after V lost 4 bases and J lost 4 bases. CDR1 and CDR2 (germline): SQVTM, ANQGSEA. The CDR3 spans 14 residues. The CDR3 loop is CSVVGDRGRETQYF. The CDR3 nucleotides read TGCAGCGTTGTCGGTGACAGGGGGCGAGAGACCCAGTACTTC.

This clonotype is a singleton in its sample. The rearrangement uses TRBV7-2 and TRBJ2-3; D not certain. The CDR3 consists of 14 residues. Germline V gene sequence: CDR1 SGHTA, CDR2 FQGNSA. Trimming took 4 bases from V and 1 from J, leaving 9 bases between them. Here the CDR3 DNA reads TGTGCCAGCAGCTCCTACCTGCGCACAGATACGCAGTATTTT. Its translation is CASSSYLRTDTQYF.

This clonotype was counted a few times. The chain has TRBV5-1 and TRBJ2-5; 10 positions match TRBD2. The CDR3 is made up of 14 amino acids. Trimming removed 5 bases from V and 4 bases from J; junction bases left unmatched: 5. Germline values: CDR1 SGHRS, CDR2 YFSETQ. The CDR3 DNA reads as TGCGCCAGCAGTATCGGACTAGCGGCAGAGACCCAGTACTTC. Protein product: CASSIGLAAETQYF.

There are a few counts of this clonotype. J is TRBJ1-6 and V is TRBV5-1, with TRBD1 matching over 7 bases. Germline V CDR1 and CDR2: SGHRS, YFSETQ. This CDR3 spans 16 amino acids. V shed 0 bases and J 13 bases; nucleotides not matched to a gene: 13. The CDR3 is CASSLGFTGAREPLHF. The CDR3 region has the DNA TGCGCCAGCAGCTTGGGTTTTACAGGGGCCCGGGAGCCCCTCCACTTT.

The V call is TRBV29-1, the J call TRBJ2-3; 9 bases align to TRBD2. From germline, CDR1 is SQVTM and CDR2 ANQGSEA. Trimming cost V 6 bases and J 4 bases; bases outside gene matches: 8. The CDR3 is 14 amino acids. This CDR3 is CSVGIGLASDTQYF. In DNA, the CDR3 is TGCAGCGTCGGGATTGGACTAGCGTCAGATACGCAGTATTTT.

This clonotype came up a few times. V and J are TRBV5-1 and TRBJ2-5; TRBD1 is a possible D gene (6 bases). CDR1 and CDR2 (germline): SGHRS, YFSETQ. V gave up 2 bases and J gave up 2 bases, with 13 bases separating them. There are 15 residues in the CDR3. For the CDR3, the DNA is TGCGCCAGCAGCTTCAGGGGCGAGGGGCAAGAGACCCAGTACTTC. This encodes CASSFRGEGQETQYF.

The rearrangement uses TRBV28 and TRBJ1-2, with a weak D call TRBD1 (6 bases). The CDR3 sequence is 14 residues long. V lost 3 bases and J lost 7, with 15 bases in between. Germline CDR1 MDHEN, CDR2 SYDVKM. The CDR3 DNA sequence: TGTGCCAGCAGTTTGATTTATCAGGGGTCTGGCTACACCTTC. Residues: CASSLIYQGSGYTF.

The rearrangement joins TRBV5-1 to TRBJ2-3; D remains unclear. The V end lost 7 bases, the J end lost 2 bases, and 5 bases lay between the germline ends. This CDR3 spans 11 amino acids. In germline, CDR1 is SGHRS, CDR2 YFSETQ. The CDR3 loop reads CASHDTDTQYF. Here the CDR3 DNA reads TGCGCCAGCCACGACACAGATACGCAGTATTTT.

This clonotype appeared a few times. The chain couples TRBV9 to TRBJ1-3, with D perhaps matching TRBD1 (5 bases). V lost 3 bases and J 3 bases, leaving 10 bases between the germline ends. CDR1 and CDR2 from the germline V gene are SGDLS and YYNGEE. The CDR3 length is 14 residues. The chain's CDR3 is CASSGGGSGNTIYF. The CDR3 DNA follows: TGTGCCAGCAGCGGGGGGGGGAGTGGAAACACCATATATTTT.

The table lists this clonotype with a few counts. The chain employs TRBV6-5 and TRBJ2-2; either TRBD1 or TRBD2 may fit D (5 bases each). Per germline, CDR1 MNHEY and CDR2 SVGAGI. There are 11 residues in the CDR3. Trimming took 7 bases from V and 8 from J, leaving 8 bases between them. Here the CDR3 DNA reads TGTGCCAGCACCGAGGGGGGGGAGCTGTTTTTT. Translating gives CASTEGGELFF.

This sequence joins TRBV6-2 or TRBV6-3 and TRBJ1-5, with 9 bases matching TRBD1. V dropped 1 base and J dropped 6; count of bases not matched to a gene: 19. CDR1 MNHEY and CDR2 SVGEGT come from the germline V gene. The CDR3 sequence is 20 residues long. CDR3 loop: CASSYFTGRRDRVFGQPQHF. As DNA, the CDR3 is TGTGCCAGCAGTTACTTCACCGGCAGGCGGGACAGGGTGTTCGGTCAGCCCCAGCATTTT.

The CDR3 region is CASSLGHSSLTPQHF. The CDR3 region has the DNA TGTGCCAGCAGCTTAGGTCACAGTTCATTGACGCCCCAGCATTTT. The V call is TRBV7-2, the J call TRBJ1-5, with D uncertain. The CDR3 length is 15 residues. With 1 base removed from V and 9 bases from J, the gap between germline ends came to 16 bases. Looked up from germline, CDR1 is SGHTA and CDR2 is FQGNSA.

The chain uses TRBV6-2 or TRBV6-3 and TRBJ1-4; TRBD1 agrees at 11 bases. The V gene's germline CDR1 is MNHEY and CDR2 SVGEGT. The CDR3 loop spans 14 amino acids. J was trimmed by 8 bases and V by 10 bases; bases with no gene match: 9. In DNA form, the CDR3 reads TGTGCCACCCTGGACAGGGGGCCGGACGAAAAACTGTTTTTT. Its translation is CATLDRGPDEKLFF.

In this sample, this clonotype turned up many times. The rearrangement links TRBV14 to TRBJ2-1; the D is unclear. This CDR3 region has 13 residues. Germline-derived CDR1 and CDR2 are SGHDN and FVKESK. V shed 1 base and J shed 0 bases, with 1 base lying between them. The CDR3 is CASSQVSYNEQFF. In DNA, the CDR3 is TGTGCCAGCAGCCAAGTCTCCTACAATGAGCAGTTCTTC.

The table lists this clonotype with a few counts. The chain combines TRBV7-2 with TRBJ1-4, with TRBD1 identical over 7 bases. The V segment lost 5 bases and the J segment 0 bases; nucleotides outside the gene matches: 6. CDR3 length: 16 amino acids. Germline CDR1 reads SGHTA; CDR2 reads FQGNSA. CDR3 sequence (DNA): TGTGCCAGCAGCATGGACAGGTTTGCAACTAATGAAAAACTGTTTTTT. Translated: CASSMDRFATNEKLFF.

The chain uses TRBV7-9 and TRBJ2-3; D gene ambiguous. CDR1 is SEHNR and CDR2 is FQNEAQ in the germline V gene (reference sequence). This CDR3 comprises 13 residues. Trimming cost V 2 bases and J 6 bases, with 9 bases left between them. Here the CDR3 reads CASSLLPWDTQYF. The CDR3 coding sequence is TGTGCCAGCAGCTTACTCCCTTGGGATACGCAGTATTTT.

J is TRBJ2-5 and V is TRBV3-1, with no clear D. The assigned J gene may be wrong: the sequence end matches TRBJ2-7 better. The CDR3 extends over 14 amino acids. Germline V lookup: CDR1 LGHDT, CDR2 YNNKEL (reference sequence). CDR3 sequence (DNA): TGTGCCAGCAGCCAAGTTTCTCCTTCCTACGAGCAGTACTTC. Amino acids: CASSQVSPSYEQYF.

The DNA of the CDR3 is TGTGCCAGCAGCGTAGAGGCAGCCTCCTACAATGAGCAGTTCTTC. It is translated as CASSVEAASYNEQFF. The chain recombines TRBV9 with TRBJ2-1, with D unresolved. Germline loops: CDR1 SGDLS, CDR2 YYNGEE. V lost 0 bases, J lost 0 bases, and 7 bases lay in between. This CDR3 comprises 15 residues. The full variable domain, in which reference TRBV9 and TRBJ2-1 provide the parts outside the CDR3, is DSGVTQTPKHLITATGQRVTLRCSPRSGDLSVYWYQQSLDQGLQFLIQYYNGEERAKGNILERFSAQQFPDLHSELNLSSLELGDSALYFCASSVEAASYNEQFFGPGTRLTVL.

The rearrangement links TRBV14 to TRBJ2-5; D not resolved. TRBJ2-7 matches the DNA end more closely, so the J call is doubtful. Per the germline V gene, CDR1 is SGHDN and CDR2 is FVKESK. CDR3 length: 14 amino acids. In DNA form, the CDR3 reads TGTGCCAGCAGCCCTGGGAACCGGTACTACGAGCAGTACTTC. It specifies CASSPGNRYYEQYF.

J is TRBJ1-2 and V is TRBV28; a weak D match, TRBD1 (5 bases). CDR3 length: 15 residues. Germline values: CDR1 MDHEN, CDR2 SYDVKM. Trimming took off 4 bases at V and 4 bases at J, with 16 bases between the two ends. CDR3 coding DNA: TGTGCCAGCAGTTCCTTATCCGGGGACCTCTATGGCTACACCTTC. Residues: CASSSLSGDLYGYTF.